This record covers a single T cell receptor beta chain. These data are taken from a study of shared clonotypes between healthy human individuals. Germline V gene lookup returns CDR1 MNHNY and CDR2 SVGAGI (reference sequence). CDR3 length: 15 amino acids. Trimming cost V 0 bases and J 0 bases, with 5 bases left between them. Here immunoSEQ multiplex PCR was the method, and the copy in TCRdb shows in-frame clones only, minus some. This table has around 690,000 clones, around 91% appearing once. The receptor was derived from a young man in good health. Some clones in this sample may be carry-over from other donors' samples. The material sequenced was memory CD8+ T cells from PBMCs. Subset denoted: CD45RO+ cells pooled with CCR7-negative TemRA cells. V usage is TRBV6-6 and J usage is TRBJ1-4; D gene unclear. CDR3 sequence (DNA): TGTGCCAGCAGTTACTCTGTTGCAACTAATGAAAAACTGTTTTTT. Translated: CASSYSVATNEKLFF.